The 5 T cell receptor beta chains below all came from one sample that was sequenced in a study of T cells in Graves' hyperthyroidism and ophthalmopathy. Amplified regions were TCR beta CDR3 sequences from RNA transcripts. HTBI primers were the set used in a first-round RT-PCR of the TCR CDR3. TCRdb used MiXCR to reprocess the multiplex PCR reads, holding one entry per CDR3 protein. The sample includes just over 550,000 distinct CDR3 sequences, about half seen only once; the top ten take 8% to 8.5%. The sample was peripheral blood or thyroid tissue (not recorded which). These TCRs come from a woman aged 18-29 years with Graves' hyperthyroidism.

The CDR3 DNA reads as TGTGCCAGCAGCTCGGGACAGGGGGGAGCTCAGCCCCAGCATTTT. Its protein is CASSSGQGGAQPQHF. The J gene is TRBJ1-5, the V gene TRBV11-2; 11 bases align to TRBD1. Germline CDR1 SGHAT, CDR2 FQNNGV. The length of the CDR3 is 15 residues. V was pared by 4 bases and J by 6 bases, with 5 bases of the junction left unmatched.

This clonotype was detected many times. The rearrangement uses TRBV10-3 and TRBJ2-6; D is unresolved. The ends were cut back, 6 bases at V and 1 base at J, with 19 bases in the middle. CDR1 and CDR2 (germline): ENHRY, SYGVKD. The CDR3 contains 18 residues. This CDR3 reads CAISSSPNLGSGANVLTF. DNA of the CDR3: TGTGCCATCAGCTCCTCCCCGAACCTGGGGTCTGGGGCCAACGTCCTGACTTTC.

This clonotype was observed a handful of times. This chain links TRBV5-1 with TRBJ1-1; maybe TRBD1 (5 bases). V was pared by 0 bases and J by 0 bases, with 12 bases between. CDR3 length: 16 amino acids. The V gene's germline CDR1 is SGHRS and CDR2 YFSETQ. CDR3 in DNA: TGCGCCAGCAGCTTGGGTGGTTCAGGGTTGAACACTGAAGCTTTCTTT. Translation gives CASSLGGSGLNTEAFF.

As regards this clonotype: This may arise from a read error, as a much more abundant clone is one base away. The chain combines TRBV24-1 with TRBJ1-4, with 7 bases fitting TRBD1. The trim removed 4 bases at V and 5 bases at J, leaving 6 bases unmatched. Germline V gene data show CDR1 as KGHDR and CDR2 as SFDVKD. This CDR3 region has 15 residues. The CDR3 bases are TGTGCCACCAGTGACGGACAGGTCGCCAATGAAAAACTGTTTTTT. Residues: CATSDGQVANEKLFF.

The chain is built from TRBV7-9 and TRBJ1-1, with a weak D call TRBD1 (6 bases). CDR1 and CDR2 from the germline V gene are SEHNR and FQNEAQ (reference sequence). The CDR3 is 16 residues long. V lost 5 bases, J lost 4 bases, and 20 bases lay in between. For the CDR3, the DNA is TGTGCCAGCAGCCAAGAAGGAAGGGGGAGGGCCACTGAAGCTTTCTTT. As protein: CASSQEGRGRATEAFF.